The 20 T cell receptor beta chains below all came from one sample that was sequenced in a study of cytomegalovirus exposure and HLA in healthy donors. Primers for the PCR totalled 60 Vbeta and 13 Jbeta. Clones were sequenced by immunoSEQ multiplex PCR, and TCRdb holds only the in-frame ones, with some missing. This table lists more than 90,000 clones. The sample comprised PBMCs. All receptors derive from a man younger than 40 in good health and CMV-seronegative.

The rearrangement links TRBV10-3 to TRBJ2-7; 7 nucleotides align to TRBD1. V lost 5 bases, J lost 2 bases, and 3 bases stayed unmatched. CDR1 ENHRY and CDR2 SYGVKD come from the germline V gene. The CDR3 runs to 13 residues. In nucleotides, the CDR3 is TGTGCCATCAGTCTCCAGGGGGCCTACGAGCAGTACTTC. Amino acid sequence: CAISLQGAYEQYF.

The CDR3 DNA follows: TGTGCCAGCAGTGAACCGGGTCTGGAGACCCAGTACTTC. Its translation is CASSEPGLETQYF. This chain joins TRBV25-1 and TRBJ2-5; no clear D. CDR3 size: 13 residues. Germline V gene lookup returns CDR1 MGHDK and CDR2 SYGVNS. Trimming took 2 bases from V and 5 from J, leaving 9 bases between them. Full variable domain (rest looked up from reference TRBV25-1 and TRBJ2-5): EADIYQTPRYLVIGTGKKITLECSQTMGHDKMYWYQQDPGMELHLIHYSYGVNSTEKGDLSSESTVSRIRTEHFPLTLESARPSHTSQYLCASSEPGLETQYFGPGTRLLVL.

The chain joins TRBV13 to TRBJ2-5, with 7 positions matching TRBD1. With V trimmed by 8 bases and J by 2 bases, 14 bases remained unmatched. CDR3 length equals 16 residues. Germline CDR1 and CDR2: PRHDT and FYEKMQ (reference sequence). The CDR3 loop is CASGSPGQLTQETQYF. In DNA form, the CDR3 reads TGTGCCAGCGGCTCCCCGGGACAGCTTACTCAAGAGACCCAGTACTTC.

In nucleotides, the CDR3 is TGTGCCAGCAGCTTCGGGACAGGGGAAGAGCACGAGCAGTACTTC. It yields the protein CASSFGTGEEHEQYF. This rearrangement joins TRBV7-8 to TRBJ2-5; 10 bases fit TRBD1. The end of the DNA aligns better with TRBJ2-7, so the J call may be wrong. The CDR3 totals 15 residues. CDR1 SGHVS and CDR2 FQNEAQ come from the germline V gene.

The chain is built from TRBV5-1 and TRBJ2-5; D is uncertain. Trimming left V 3 bases short and J 4 bases short, with 13 bases between. Germline V gene data show CDR1 as SGHRS and CDR2 as YFSETQ. The CDR3 has 14 amino acids. This CDR3 reads CASSYLIVGETQYF. The CDR3 DNA reads as TGCGCCAGCAGCTACCTAATCGTCGGAGAGACCCAGTACTTC.

V is TRBV11-3 and J is TRBJ2-1; TRBD2 might be the D (6 bases). Germline lookup yields CDR1 SGHNT and CDR2 YENEEA. V was pared by 4 bases and J by 3 bases, with 13 bases between. CDR3 size: 15 residues. CDR3 in DNA: TGTGCCAGCAGCTCGTCCCGGGACTTCTACAATGAGCAGTTCTTC. Translating gives CASSSSRDFYNEQFF. The complete variable domain, with remaining parts taken from reference TRBV11-3 and TRBJ2-1, reads EAGVVQSPRYKIIEKKQPVAFWCNPISGHNTLYWYLQNLGQGPELLIRYENEEAVDDSQLPKDRFSAERLKGVDSTLKIQPAELGDSAVYLCASSSSRDFYNEQFFGPGTRLTVL.

CDR3 DNA sequence: TGTGCCAGTAGTATAGTTGGGACAGGGGGCTACAATGAGCAGTTCTTC. Its translation is CASSIVGTGGYNEQFF. The chain joins TRBV19 to TRBJ2-1; 11 bases line up with TRBD1. Germline CDR1 reads LNHDA; CDR2 reads SQIVND (reference sequence). The CDR3 sequence is 16 residues long. V lost 1 base, J lost 3 bases, and 2 bases stayed unmatched.

This chain connects TRBV7-3 to TRBJ2-2; perhaps TRBD1 as D (7 bases). The CDR3 runs to 17 residues. Germline V lookup: CDR1 SGHTA, CDR2 FQGTGA. Trimming shortened V by 5 bases and J by 3 bases, and 19 bases separated the two germline ends. The CDR3 protein is CASSRISGQRDTGELFF. DNA of the CDR3: TGTGCCAGCAGCCGCATTTCGGGACAGCGGGACACCGGGGAGCTGTTTTTT.

The J gene is TRBJ2-5, the V gene TRBV11-3, with D possibly matching TRBD2 (5 bases). The J call is in doubt because the DNA end fits TRBJ2-7 better. CDR3 length: 13 residues. CDR1 SGHNT and CDR2 YENEEA come from the germline V gene. The CDR3 region has the DNA TGTGCCAGCAGCTCTAGCTGGGGTCACGAGCAGTACTTC. It specifies CASSSSWGHEQYF.

The V gene is TRBV4-2, the J gene TRBJ2-3; a weak D match, TRBD1 (6 bases). The CDR3 covers 17 residues. Germline V gene sequence: CDR1 LGHNA, CDR2 YNFKEQ. With 1 base removed from V and 2 bases from J, the gap between germline ends came to 16 bases. The CDR3 nucleotides are TGTGCCAGCAGCCAAGTCGGTCAGGGGAAACCCACAGATACGCAGTATTTT. Its protein is CASSQVGQGKPTDTQYF.

The rearrangement uses TRBV7-2 and TRBJ1-3, with 10 bases matching TRBD1. Germline trimming cut 1 base from V and 1 base from J; bases unmatched to any gene: 4. Germline assignment: CDR1 SGHTA and CDR2 FQGNSA. This CDR3 has 17 residues. This CDR3 reads CASSLGGQGLSGNTIYF. As DNA, the CDR3 is TGTGCCAGCAGCTTAGGGGGACAGGGGCTTTCTGGAAACACCATATATTTT.

V and J are TRBV28 and TRBJ2-2; 7 bases map to TRBD1. CDR3 size: 14 residues. The germline gives CDR1 MDHEN, CDR2 SYDVKM. J gave up 7 bases and V 6 bases, and 8 bases lay outside the gene matches. CDR3 DNA: TGTGCCAGCAGCTCCGGGACAGCGGTCGGGGAGCTGTTTTTT. Encoded protein: CASSSGTAVGELFF.

The rearrangement links TRBV12-5 to TRBJ2-3; D perhaps matches TRBD2 (5 bases). Germline V gene sequence: CDR1 LGHNT, CDR2 FRNRAP. With 6 bases removed from V and 2 bases from J, the gap between germline ends came to 9 bases. CDR3 length: 13 amino acids. The CDR3 is CASGTGSTDTQYF. The CDR3 DNA reads TGTGCTAGTGGGACGGGATCCACAGATACGCAGTATTTT.

Here the CDR3 DNA reads TGTGCCAGCTCACCCCTAGCGGGGGGTGAGTATTTT. It translates to CASSPLAGGEYF. The chain uses TRBV18 and TRBJ2-3; 11 positions match TRBD2. CDR1 and CDR2 (germline): KGHSH, LQKENI. The CDR3 covers 12 residues. With V trimmed by 3 bases and J by 13 bases, 3 bases remained unmatched.

The chain links TRBV4-1 to TRBJ2-7; D not resolved. The CDR3 is made up of 14 amino acids. Trimming left V 4 bases short and J 1 base short, with 11 bases between. Germline lookup yields CDR1 MGHRA and CDR2 YSYEKL. CDR3 region: CASSRSRVSYEQYF. CDR3 DNA sequence: TGCGCCAGCAGCCGCTCAAGAGTTTCCTACGAGCAGTACTTC.

The chain has TRBV5-1 and TRBJ2-7; 11 nucleotides line up with TRBD1. Per germline, CDR1 SGHRS and CDR2 YFSETQ. Germline trimming cut 4 bases from V and 6 bases from J; bases unmatched to any gene: 15. This CDR3 has 17 amino acids. CDR3 sequence: CASSPVVALGTGGEQYF. CDR3 bases: TGCGCCAGCAGCCCCGTGGTGGCCCTTGGGACAGGGGGCGAGCAGTACTTC.

CDR3 bases: TGTGCCAGCAGCCTCGACAGGAGCAATCAGCCCCAGCATTTT. Translated: CASSLDRSNQPQHF. The V call is TRBV5-4, the J call TRBJ1-5; TRBD1 is a possible D gene (6 bases). The germline V and J ends were trimmed by 4 bases and 1 base, with 9 bases remaining between them. The CDR3 contains 14 residues. Per germline, CDR1 SGHNT and CDR2 YYREEE (reference sequence).

The chain combines TRBV2 with TRBJ1-5; D is perhaps TRBD1 (5 bases). The CDR3 spans 13 residues. The germline V gene has CDR1 SNHLY and CDR2 FYNNEI. The V and J ends lost 2 bases and 7 bases respectively, with 9 bases between them. The CDR3 sequence: CASSETQGQPQHF. CDR3 bases: TGTGCCAGCAGTGAAACCCAGGGCCAGCCCCAGCATTTT.

The V and J genes are TRBV6-5 and TRBJ1-2, with 9 bases aligning to TRBD1. Germline CDR1 is MNHEY and CDR2 is SVGAGI. Losses at the gene ends were 5 bases for V and 3 bases for J; bases not matched to a gene: 4. The CDR3 totals 14 residues. The CDR3 sequence: CASSQGTGYYGYTF. CDR3 nucleotides: TGTGCCAGCAGTCAGGGGACAGGGTACTATGGCTACACCTTC.

This chain uses TRBV7-9 with TRBJ2-7; D gene unclear. CDR3 length: 14 amino acids. Germline values: CDR1 SEHNR, CDR2 FQNEAQ (reference sequence). V shed 1 base and J shed 0 bases, with 7 bases lying between them. The CDR3 DNA reads TGTGCCAGCAGCTTAGATCTGAGCTCCTACGAGCAGTACTTC. Translating it yields CASSLDLSSYEQYF.